This TCR beta chain is drawn from a study of control samples from healthy donors and cancer patients. Germline V gene lookup returns CDR1 LGHDT and CDR2 YNNKEL (reference sequence). Trimming took off 0 bases at V and 3 bases at J, with 15 bases between the two ends. The CDR3 has 17 amino acids. Sequencing used immunoSEQ multiplex PCR; TCRdb keeps in-frame clones, though not all of them. Of roughly 130,000 clones in the sample, approximately 91% are singletons; the top ten hold more than 2.5%. This receptor was taken from a man aged 45-65 years in good health. The chain carries TRBV3-1 (or the pseudogene TRBV3-2) and TRBJ2-1, with D possibly being TRBD2 (5 bases). What was sequenced was blood. The CDR3 nucleotides read TGTGCCAGCAGCCAAGATCGGGCTAGCTACCACTACAATGAGCAGTTCTTC. It is translated as CASSQDRASYHYNEQFF.